This entry describes one T cell receptor beta chain. The germline V gene has CDR1 SGHRS and CDR2 YFSETQ. V gave up 4 bases and J gave up 8 bases, with 16 bases separating them. There are 14 residues in the CDR3. This sample was taken from a study of blood T cell repertoires in COVID-19. As for the study in general: Researchers got acute and convalescent COVID-19 samples from the United States, Italy and Spain.

Original data processing: Cell counts per sample came from amplifying reference gene primers. Profiling relied on immunoSEQ multiplex PCR, and the TCRdb table lists in-frame clones only, not all of them. V and J calls and clone size are as listed in that table; D and trimming were resolved from the DNA. The table has 340,000 or so clones, 65% to 90% seen once; the top ten hold about 4.2%. This clonotype originated in a woman aged 35 to 49 with acute COVID-19. The chain couples TRBV5-1 to TRBJ2-1, with D uncertain. The material sequenced was PBMCs or T cells enriched from blood (not recorded which). The CDR3 DNA reads as TGCGCCAGCAGCCCTAGAGGTGTCAATTATGAGCAGTTCTTC. This sequence encodes CASSPRGVNYEQFF. The full variable domain, its missing parts supplied by reference TRBV5-1 and TRBJ2-1, is KAGVTQTPRYLIKTRGQQVTLSCSPISGHRSVSWYQQTPGQGLQFLFEYFSETQRNKGNFPGRFSGRQFSNSRSEMNVSTLELGDSALYLCASSPRGVNYEQFFGPGTRLTVL.